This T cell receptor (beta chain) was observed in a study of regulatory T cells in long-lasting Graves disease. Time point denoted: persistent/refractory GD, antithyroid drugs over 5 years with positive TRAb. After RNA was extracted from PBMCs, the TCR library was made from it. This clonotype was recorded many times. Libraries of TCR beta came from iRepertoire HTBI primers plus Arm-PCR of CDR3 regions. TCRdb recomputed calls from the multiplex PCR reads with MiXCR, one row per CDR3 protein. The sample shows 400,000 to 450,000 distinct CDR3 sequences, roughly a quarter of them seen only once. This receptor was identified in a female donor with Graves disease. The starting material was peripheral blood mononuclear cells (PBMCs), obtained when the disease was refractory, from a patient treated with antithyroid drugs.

The CDR3 reads CASSQGPGHSPLHF. CDR3 sequence (DNA): TGTGCCAGCTCCCAAGGCCCTGGGCATTCACCCCTCCACTTT. The chain joins TRBV12-3 or TRBV12-4 to TRBJ1-6; no clear D. The V end lost 8 bases, the J end lost 8 bases, and 16 bases lay between the germline ends. The length of the CDR3 is 14 residues.